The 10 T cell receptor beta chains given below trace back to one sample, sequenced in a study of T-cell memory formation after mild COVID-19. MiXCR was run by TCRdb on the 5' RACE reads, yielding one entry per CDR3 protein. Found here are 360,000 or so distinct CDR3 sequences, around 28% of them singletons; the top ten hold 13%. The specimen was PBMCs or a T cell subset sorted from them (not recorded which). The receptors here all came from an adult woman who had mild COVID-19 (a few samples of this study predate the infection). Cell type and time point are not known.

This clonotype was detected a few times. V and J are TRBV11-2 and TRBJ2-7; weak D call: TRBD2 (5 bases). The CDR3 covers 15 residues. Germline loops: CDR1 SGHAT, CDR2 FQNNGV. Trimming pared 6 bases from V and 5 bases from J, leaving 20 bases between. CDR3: CASSPGRAGGHEQYF. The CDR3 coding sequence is TGTGCCAGCAGTCCAGGAAGGGCAGGAGGACACGAGCAGTACTTC.

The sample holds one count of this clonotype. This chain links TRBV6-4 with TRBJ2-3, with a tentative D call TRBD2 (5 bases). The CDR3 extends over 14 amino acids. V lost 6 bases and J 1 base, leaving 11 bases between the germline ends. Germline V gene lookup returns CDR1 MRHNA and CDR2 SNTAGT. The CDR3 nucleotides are TGTGCCAGCAGCGTTCGAGCGGGCACAGATACGCAGTATTTT. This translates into CASSVRAGTDTQYF.

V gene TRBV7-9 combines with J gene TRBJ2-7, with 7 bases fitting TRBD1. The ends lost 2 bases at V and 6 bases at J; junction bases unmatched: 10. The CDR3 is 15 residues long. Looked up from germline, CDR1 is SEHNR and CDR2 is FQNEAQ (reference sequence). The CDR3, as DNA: TGTGCCAGCAGCTTATCGGGCCGACAGGGACCCGAGCAGTACTTC. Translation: CASSLSGRQGPEQYF. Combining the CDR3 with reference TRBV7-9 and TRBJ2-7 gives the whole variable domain DTGVSQNPRHKITKRGQNVTFRCDPISEHNRLYWYRQTLGQGPEFLTYFQNEAQLEKSRLLSDRFSAERPKGSFSTLEIQRTEQGDSAMYLCASSLSGRQGPEQYFGPGTRLTVT.

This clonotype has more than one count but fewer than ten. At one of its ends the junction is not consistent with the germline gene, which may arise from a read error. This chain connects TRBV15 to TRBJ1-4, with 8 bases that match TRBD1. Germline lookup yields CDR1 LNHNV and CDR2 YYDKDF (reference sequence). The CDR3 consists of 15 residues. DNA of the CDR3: TGTGCCACCAGTAGAGGACAGGGAGTACAAGAAAAACTGTTTTTT. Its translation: CATSRGQGVQEKLFF. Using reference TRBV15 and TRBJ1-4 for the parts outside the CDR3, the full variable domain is DAMVIQNPRYQVTQFGKPVTLSCSQTLNHNVMYWYQQKSSQAPKLLFHYYDKDFNNEADTPDNFQSRRPNTSFCFLDIRSPGLGDTAMYLCATSRGQGVQEKLFFGSGTQLSVL.

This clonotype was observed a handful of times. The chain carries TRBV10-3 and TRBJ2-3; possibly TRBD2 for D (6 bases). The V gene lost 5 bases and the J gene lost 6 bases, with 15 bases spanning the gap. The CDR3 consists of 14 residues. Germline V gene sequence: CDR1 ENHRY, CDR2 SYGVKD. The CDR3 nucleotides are TGTGCCATCAGTCCTGGCGGGACGGTGGATACGCAGTATTTT. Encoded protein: CAISPGGTVDTQYF.

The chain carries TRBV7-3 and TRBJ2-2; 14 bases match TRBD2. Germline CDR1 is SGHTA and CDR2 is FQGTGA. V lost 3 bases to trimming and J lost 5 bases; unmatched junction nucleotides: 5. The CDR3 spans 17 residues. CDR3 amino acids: CASSLTSGGARTGELFF. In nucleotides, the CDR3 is TGTGCCAGCAGCTTGACTAGCGGGGGGGCCAGAACCGGGGAGCTGTTTTTT.

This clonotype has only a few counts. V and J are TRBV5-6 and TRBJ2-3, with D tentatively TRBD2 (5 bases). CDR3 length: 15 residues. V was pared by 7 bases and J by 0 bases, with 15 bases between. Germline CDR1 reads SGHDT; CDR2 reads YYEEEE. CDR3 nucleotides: TGTGCCAGCTACTCCCCCGGGGTTAGCACAGATACGCAGTATTTT. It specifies CASYSPGVSTDTQYF.

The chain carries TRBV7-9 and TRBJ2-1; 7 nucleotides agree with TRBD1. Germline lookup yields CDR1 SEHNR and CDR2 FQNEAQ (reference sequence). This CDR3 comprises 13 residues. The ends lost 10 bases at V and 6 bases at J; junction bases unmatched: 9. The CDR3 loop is CAIQLGGLNEQFF. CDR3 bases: TGTGCCATCCAGTTAGGGGGCCTCAATGAGCAGTTCTTC.

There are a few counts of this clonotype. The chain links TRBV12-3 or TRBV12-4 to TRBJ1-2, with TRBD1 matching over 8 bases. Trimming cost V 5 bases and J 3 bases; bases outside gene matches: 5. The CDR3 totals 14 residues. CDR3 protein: CASSHRQGYYGYTF. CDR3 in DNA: TGTGCCAGCAGTCACCGACAGGGGTACTATGGCTACACCTTC.

CDR3 sequence: CASSPSGTLNTGELFF. DNA of the CDR3: TGTGCCAGCAGCCCCTCCGGGACTCTTAACACCGGGGAGCTGTTTTTT. The chain couples TRBV7-9 to TRBJ2-2; a weak D match, TRBD2 (6 bases). V dropped 5 bases and J dropped 2 bases, with 15 bases sitting between them. CDR1 and CDR2 (germline): SEHNR, FQNEAQ (reference sequence). The length of the CDR3 is 16 residues.